Sequencing of this T cell receptor beta chain was carried out in a study of identical twins. A universal primer site was incorporated via template switching, and the cDNA contained unique molecular identifiers. A single record per CDR3 protein comes from TCRdb applying MiXCR to the 5' RACE reads. The data show approximately 550,000 distinct CDR3 sequences, approximately 20% seen once. Overall study results and limits: While abundant cord blood beta clonotypes carried fewer insertions, memory repertoires showed no such pattern.

As concerns this clonotype: Its antigen is not identified.

V shed 1 base, J shed 4 bases, and the junction held 7 bases outside the gene matches. This CDR3 is built from 16 residues. Germline CDR1 MGHRA, CDR2 YSYEKL. Healthy Caucasians alone served as donors. A further study also used this sample, focusing on yellow fever vaccine responses in identical twins. As that study records: Twins reportedly showed a vaccine T cell response that seemed partly convergent and partly personalized.

The sequence derives from a woman aged 18-29 years in good health. The rearrangement links TRBV4-1 to TRBJ1-1, with 9 bases that match TRBD1. Sequencing was performed on CD4+ T cells sorted from blood. The CDR3 reads CASSQAGTGHFTEAFF. In nucleotides, the CDR3 is TGCGCCAGCAGCCAAGCAGGGACAGGGCACTTCACTGAAGCTTTCTTT.